These T cell receptor beta chains were read from a single sample in a study of blood T cell repertoires in COVID-19. Repertoires were generated with immunoSEQ multiplex PCR, while TCRdb's copy carries only in-frame clones and drops some. The sample shows 70,000 to 95,000 clones, roughly 89% of them seen only once. The sequencing input was peripheral blood. The source of these receptors is an elderly woman with active COVID-19. Each CDR3 is given with its conserved first and last residue. Each record gives: J gene, V gene, CDR3 protein.

j_call: TRBJ2-2
v_call: TRBV5-4
cdr3_aa: CASSDPGQGVTGELFF

j_call: TRBJ2-1
v_call: TRBV5-1
cdr3_aa: CASRHTGQGIKFNEQFF

j_call: TRBJ1-2
v_call: TRBV5-4
cdr3_aa: CASSPRTVPPSRYTF

j_call: TRBJ2-3
v_call: TRBV13
cdr3_aa: CASSTDRSSTDTQYF

j_call: TRBJ1-3
v_call: TRBV18
cdr3_aa: CASSLLPGQGSGNTIYF

j_call: TRBJ2-4
v_call: TRBV28
cdr3_aa: CASSFPPGGGNKNIQYF

j_call: TRBJ2-7
v_call: TRBV5-1
cdr3_aa: CASSLGTSGDATGEQYF

j_call: TRBJ2-5
v_call: TRBV7-9
cdr3_aa: CASNPGQGPQETQYF

j_call: TRBJ2-1
v_call: TRBV28
cdr3_aa: CASSRRLEIEQFF

j_call: TRBJ2-3
v_call: TRBV4-1
cdr3_aa: CASSQPLEGGSTDTQYF

j_call: TRBJ2-1
v_call: TRBV24-1
cdr3_aa: CATSDPSQGNNEQFF

j_call: TRBJ2-7
v_call: TRBV27
cdr3_aa: CASSFLAGGEQYF

j_call: TRBJ1-4
v_call: TRBV19
cdr3_aa: CATGQFATNEKLFF